This T cell receptor beta chain came from a study of blood T cells in healthy people across ages. PCR was performed a second time for about 7 to 11 cycles using a sample-barcoded 5' primer and a J-beta primer mix. TCRdb independently ran MiXCR on the 5' RACE reads; one entry per CDR3 protein. The sample holds some 900,000 distinct CDR3 sequences, approximately 49% seen once. As for this clonotype: Its antigen is not identified.

CDR1 and CDR2 from the germline V gene are DFQATT and SNEGSKA (reference sequence). There are 14 residues in the CDR3. Trimming removed 3 bases at V and 2 bases at J, with 12 bases between. Study-wide results and limits: Older age went with lower TCR beta diversity per million T cells, in a roughly linear way.

Per-sample PBMC isolation yielded at least 6 million cells. The V call is TRBV20-1, the J call TRBJ2-3; D is uncertain. The sequencing sample was made of blood. The clonotype originates from a man between 25 and 39 years old in good health. The CDR3 nucleotides are TGCAGTGCTAGCGGTAAAGGGCACACAGATACGCAGTATTTT. This codes for CSASGKGHTDTQYF.